The sequence of this T cell receptor beta chain was determined in a study of blood T cell repertoires in COVID-19. Study-wide background: Acute-phase and convalescent COVID-19 samples originated in the United States, Italy and Spain. PBMCs, B-cell-depleted T cells, or T cells were the source of the cDNA or gDNA that made up the material.

The CDR3 runs 15 residues. Germline V gives CDR1 LGHDT, CDR2 YNNKEL (reference sequence). V lost 5 bases to trimming and J lost 0 bases, with 13 bases between them. A few counts support this clone. Source study methods: Quantification of nucleated cells was approximated via reference gene primer amplification. Assay used: immunoSEQ multiplex PCR; TCRdb lists only in-frame clones, some missing. The DNA gave D and trimming, while V, J and clone size come from that table. The sample has 290,000 or so clones; almost 85% are singletons. The chain links TRBV3-1 (or the pseudogene TRBV3-2) to TRBJ1-1; D is perhaps TRBD1 (5 bases). Sequenced: peripheral blood. The clonotype originates from a man aged 50-60 years with active or convalescent COVID-19. The CDR3 DNA reads as TGTGCCAGCAGCTCCCCGTCAGGGCTGAACACTGAAGCTTTCTTT. Translating gives CASSSPSGLNTEAFF.